The source of this TCR beta chain is a study of T cell responses to AZD1222 COVID-19 vaccine. Turning to this clone: Its antigen is as yet unknown.

Generated by immunoSEQ multiplex PCR, the TCRdb table keeps only in-frame clones and is missing some. The sample has more than 95,000 clones, roughly 92% seen once. Looked up from germline, CDR1 is GTSNPN and CDR2 is SVGIG (reference sequence). Trimming removed 5 bases at V and 5 bases at J, with 8 bases between. This CDR3 has 11 residues. Study findings and constraints: Variant regions that are unmutated are reportedly the target of nearly half of spike-specific TCRs.

Sequencing used peripheral blood, obtained 28 days after the second AZD1222 dose. This rearrangement joins TRBV30 to TRBJ2-3; D is unresolved. This TCR was sampled from an adult who received the AZD1222 COVID-19 vaccine. The CDR3 sequence is CAWGKGDTQYF. As DNA, the CDR3 is TGTGCCTGGGGGAAGGGAGATACGCAGTATTTT.